The present T cell receptor beta chain was sequenced within a study of T-cell memory formation after mild COVID-19. V trimming: 2 bases; J trimming: 4 bases; junction bases outside the gene matches: 1. There are 14 residues in the CDR3. CDR1 SNHLY and CDR2 FYNNEI come from the germline V gene. Each CDR3 protein is one row after TCRdb ran MiXCR on the 5' RACE reads. The sample includes 470,000 or so distinct CDR3 sequences, 25% seen only once; the top ten take about an eighth. The V and J genes are TRBV2 and TRBJ1-2; 10 nucleotides align to TRBD1. The sample comprised PBMCs or a T cell subset sorted from them (not recorded which). This clonotype was obtained from an adult woman who had mild COVID-19 (a few samples of this study predate the infection). Cell type and time point are not known. The CDR3 loop reads CASSEWDRGYGYTF. The CDR3 DNA is TGTGCCAGCAGTGAATGGGACAGGGGCTATGGCTACACCTTC.